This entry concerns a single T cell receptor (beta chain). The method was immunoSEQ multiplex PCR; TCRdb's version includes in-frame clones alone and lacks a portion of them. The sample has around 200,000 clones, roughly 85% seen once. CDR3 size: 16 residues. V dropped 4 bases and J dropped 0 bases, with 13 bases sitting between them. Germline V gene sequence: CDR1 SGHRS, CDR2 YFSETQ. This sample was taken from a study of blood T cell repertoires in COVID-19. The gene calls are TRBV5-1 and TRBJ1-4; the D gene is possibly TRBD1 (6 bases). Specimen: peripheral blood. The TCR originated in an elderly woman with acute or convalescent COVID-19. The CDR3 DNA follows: TGCGCCAGCAGCCGGGGACAACCTGCAACTAATGAAAAACTGTTTTTT. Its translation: CASSRGQPATNEKLFF.